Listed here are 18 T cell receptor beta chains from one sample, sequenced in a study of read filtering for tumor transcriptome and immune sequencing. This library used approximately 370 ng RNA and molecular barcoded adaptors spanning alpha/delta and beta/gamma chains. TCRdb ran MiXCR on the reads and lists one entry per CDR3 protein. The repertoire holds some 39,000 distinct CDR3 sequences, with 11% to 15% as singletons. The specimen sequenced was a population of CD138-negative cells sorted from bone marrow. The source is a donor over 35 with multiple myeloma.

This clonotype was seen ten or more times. This CDR3 is CASSLSGGAWETQYF. For the CDR3, the DNA is TGTGCCAGCAGCCTTAGCGGGGGGGCCTGGGAGACCCAGTACTTC. V gene TRBV9 combines with J gene TRBJ2-5; 11 bases line up with TRBD2. Per germline, CDR1 SGDLS and CDR2 YYNGEE. Trimming cost V 4 bases and J 5 bases; bases outside gene matches: 7. The CDR3 spans 15 residues.

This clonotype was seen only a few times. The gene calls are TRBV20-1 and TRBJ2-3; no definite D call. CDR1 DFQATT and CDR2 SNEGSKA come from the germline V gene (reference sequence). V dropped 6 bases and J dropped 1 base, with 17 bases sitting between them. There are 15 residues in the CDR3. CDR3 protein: CSASGLARGTDTQYF. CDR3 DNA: TGCAGTGCCAGTGGGCTCGCCAGAGGCACAGATACGCAGTATTTT.

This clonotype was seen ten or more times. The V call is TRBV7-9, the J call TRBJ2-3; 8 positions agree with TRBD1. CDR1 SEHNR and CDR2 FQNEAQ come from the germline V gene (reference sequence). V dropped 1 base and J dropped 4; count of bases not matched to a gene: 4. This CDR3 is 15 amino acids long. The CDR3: CASSLVRTGPDTQYF. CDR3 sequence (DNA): TGTGCCAGCAGCTTAGTACGGACAGGGCCAGATACGCAGTATTTT.

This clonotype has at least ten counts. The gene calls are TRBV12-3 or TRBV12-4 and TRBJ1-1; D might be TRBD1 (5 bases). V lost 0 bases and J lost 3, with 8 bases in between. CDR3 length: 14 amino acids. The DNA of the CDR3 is TGTGCCAGCAGTTTAGCCCAGGGTGACACTGAAGCTTTCTTT. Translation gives CASSLAQGDTEAFF.

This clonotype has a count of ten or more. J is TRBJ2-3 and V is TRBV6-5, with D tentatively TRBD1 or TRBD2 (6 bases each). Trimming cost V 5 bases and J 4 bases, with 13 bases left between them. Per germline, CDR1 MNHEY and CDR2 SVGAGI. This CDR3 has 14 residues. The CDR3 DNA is TGTGCCAGCAGTCAACAGGGAGGCCCAGATACGCAGTATTTT. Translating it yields CASSQQGGPDTQYF.

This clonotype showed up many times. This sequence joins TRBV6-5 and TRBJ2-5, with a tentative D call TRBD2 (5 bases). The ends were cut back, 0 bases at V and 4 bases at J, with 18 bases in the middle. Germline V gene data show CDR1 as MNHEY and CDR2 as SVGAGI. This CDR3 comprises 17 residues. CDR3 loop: CASSYSRGFEGGETQYF. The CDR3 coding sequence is TGTGCCAGCAGTTACTCGAGAGGGTTTGAAGGCGGAGAGACCCAGTACTTC.

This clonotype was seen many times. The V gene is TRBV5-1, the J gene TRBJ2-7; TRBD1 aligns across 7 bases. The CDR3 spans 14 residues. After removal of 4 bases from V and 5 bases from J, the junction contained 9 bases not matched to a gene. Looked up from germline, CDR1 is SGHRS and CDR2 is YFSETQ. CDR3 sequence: CASSPTTGTHEQYF. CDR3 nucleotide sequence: TGCGCCAGCAGCCCAACGACAGGGACCCACGAGCAGTACTTC.

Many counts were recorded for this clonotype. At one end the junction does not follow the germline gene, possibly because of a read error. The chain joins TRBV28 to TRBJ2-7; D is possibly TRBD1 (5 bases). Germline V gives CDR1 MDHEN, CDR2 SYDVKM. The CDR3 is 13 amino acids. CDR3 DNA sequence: TGTGCCAGCAGTTCCGCCCTCTACACAGGTTATCGGTTC. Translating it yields CASSSALYTGYRF.

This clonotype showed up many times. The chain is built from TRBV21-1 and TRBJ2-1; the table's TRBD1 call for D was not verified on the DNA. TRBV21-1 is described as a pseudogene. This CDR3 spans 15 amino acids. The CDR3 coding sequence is TGTGCCAGCAGCAAGGAGGAGGGGGAAGGCAATGAGCAGTTCTTC. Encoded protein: CASSKEEGEGNEQFF.

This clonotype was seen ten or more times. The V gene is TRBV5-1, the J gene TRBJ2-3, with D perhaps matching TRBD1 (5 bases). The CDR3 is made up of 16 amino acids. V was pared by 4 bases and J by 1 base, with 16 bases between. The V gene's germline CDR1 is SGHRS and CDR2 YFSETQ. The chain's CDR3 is CASSPSPGSGTDTQYF. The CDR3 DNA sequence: TGCGCCAGCAGCCCTTCCCCAGGGTCTGGCACAGATACGCAGTATTTT.

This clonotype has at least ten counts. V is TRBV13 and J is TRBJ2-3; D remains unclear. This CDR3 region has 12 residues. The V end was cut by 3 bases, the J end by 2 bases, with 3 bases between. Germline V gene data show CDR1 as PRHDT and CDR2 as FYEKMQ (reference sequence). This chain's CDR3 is CASSFTTDTQYF. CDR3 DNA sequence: TGTGCCAGCAGCTTCACCACAGATACGCAGTATTTT.

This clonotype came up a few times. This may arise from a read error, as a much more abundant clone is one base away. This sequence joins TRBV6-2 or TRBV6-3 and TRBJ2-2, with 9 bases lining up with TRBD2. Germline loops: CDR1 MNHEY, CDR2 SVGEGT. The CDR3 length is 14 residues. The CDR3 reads CASMLAGPTGVLFF. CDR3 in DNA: TGTGCCAGCATGCTAGCGGGGCCTACCGGGGTGCTGTTTTTT.

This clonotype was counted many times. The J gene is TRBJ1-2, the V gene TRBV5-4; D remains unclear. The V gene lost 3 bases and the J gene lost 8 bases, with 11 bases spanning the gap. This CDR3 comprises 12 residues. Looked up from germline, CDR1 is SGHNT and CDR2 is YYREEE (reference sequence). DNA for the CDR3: TGTGCCAGCAGCTCACGGTGGAAAGGCTACACCTTC. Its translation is CASSSRWKGYTF. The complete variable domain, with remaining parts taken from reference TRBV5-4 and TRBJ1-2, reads ETGVTQSPTHLIKTRGQQVTLRCSSQSGHNTVSWYQQALGQGPQFIFQYYREEENGRGNFPPRFSGLQFPNYSSELNVNALELDDSALYLCASSSRWKGYTFGSGTRLTVV.

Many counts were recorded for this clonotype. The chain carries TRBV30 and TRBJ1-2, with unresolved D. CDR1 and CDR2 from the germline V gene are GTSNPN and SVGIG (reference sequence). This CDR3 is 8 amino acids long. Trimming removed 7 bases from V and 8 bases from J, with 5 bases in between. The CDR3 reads CALKGYTF. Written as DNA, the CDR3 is TGTGCCTTAAAGGGCTACACCTTC.

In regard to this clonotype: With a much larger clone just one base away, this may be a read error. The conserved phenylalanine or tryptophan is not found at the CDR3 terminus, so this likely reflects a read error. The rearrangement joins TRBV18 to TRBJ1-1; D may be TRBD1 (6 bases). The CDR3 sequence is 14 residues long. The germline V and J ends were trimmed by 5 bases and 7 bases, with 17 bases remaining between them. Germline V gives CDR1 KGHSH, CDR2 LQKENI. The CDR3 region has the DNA TGTGCCAGCTCATCCGGGCCAGGGGAATATGAAGCTTTCCTT. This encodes CASSSGPGEYEAFL.

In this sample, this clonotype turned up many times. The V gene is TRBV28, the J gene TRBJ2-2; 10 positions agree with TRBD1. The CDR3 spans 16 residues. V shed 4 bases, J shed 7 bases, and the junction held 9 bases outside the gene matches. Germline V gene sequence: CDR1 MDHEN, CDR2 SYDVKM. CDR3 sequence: CASSYGGQGSGGELFF. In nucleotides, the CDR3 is TGTGCCAGCAGTTATGGGGGACAGGGGTCCGGCGGGGAGCTGTTTTTT. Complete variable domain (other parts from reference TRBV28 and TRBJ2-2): DVKVTQSSRYLVKRTGEKVFLECVQDMDHENMFWYRQDPGLGLRLIYFSYDVKMKEKGDIPEGYSVSREKKERFSLILESASTNQTSMYLCASSYGGQGSGGELFFGEGSRLTVL.

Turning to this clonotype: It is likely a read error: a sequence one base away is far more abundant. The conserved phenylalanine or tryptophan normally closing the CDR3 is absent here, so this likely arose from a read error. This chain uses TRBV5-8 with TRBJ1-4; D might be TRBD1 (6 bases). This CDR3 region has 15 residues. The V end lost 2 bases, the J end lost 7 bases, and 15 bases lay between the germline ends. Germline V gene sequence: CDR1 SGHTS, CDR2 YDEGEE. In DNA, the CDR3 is TGTGCCAGCAGCTTCTTGGCAGGGGAGGGTGAAAAACTGTTTCTT. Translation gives CASSFLAGEGEKLFL.

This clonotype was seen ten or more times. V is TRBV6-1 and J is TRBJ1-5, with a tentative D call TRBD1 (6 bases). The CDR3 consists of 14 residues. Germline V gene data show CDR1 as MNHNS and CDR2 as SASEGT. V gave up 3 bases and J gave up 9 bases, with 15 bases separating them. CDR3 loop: CASSDLGGPGPQHF. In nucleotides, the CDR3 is TGTGCCAGCAGTGATTTGGGGGGCCCGGGGCCCCAGCATTTT.